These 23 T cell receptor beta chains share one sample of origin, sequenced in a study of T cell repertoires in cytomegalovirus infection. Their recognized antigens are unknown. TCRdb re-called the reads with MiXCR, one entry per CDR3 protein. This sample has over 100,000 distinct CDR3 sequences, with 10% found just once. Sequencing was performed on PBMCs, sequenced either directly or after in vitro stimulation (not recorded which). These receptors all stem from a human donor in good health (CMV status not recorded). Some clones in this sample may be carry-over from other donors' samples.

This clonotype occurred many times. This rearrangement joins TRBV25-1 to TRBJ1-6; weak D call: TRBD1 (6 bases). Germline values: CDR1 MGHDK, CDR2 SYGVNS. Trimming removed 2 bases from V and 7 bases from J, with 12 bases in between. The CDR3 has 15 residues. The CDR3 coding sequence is TGTGCCAGCAGTGAAGCGGGACAAGGGAATTCACCCCTCCACTTT. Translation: CASSEAGQGNSPLHF.

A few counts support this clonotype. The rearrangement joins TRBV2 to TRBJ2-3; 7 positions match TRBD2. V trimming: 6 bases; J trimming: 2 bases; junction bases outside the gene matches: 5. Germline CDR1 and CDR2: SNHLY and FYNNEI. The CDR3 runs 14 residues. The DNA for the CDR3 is TGTGCCAGCAGGGAGGGACTATCCACAGATACGCAGTATTTT. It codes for CASREGLSTDTQYF.

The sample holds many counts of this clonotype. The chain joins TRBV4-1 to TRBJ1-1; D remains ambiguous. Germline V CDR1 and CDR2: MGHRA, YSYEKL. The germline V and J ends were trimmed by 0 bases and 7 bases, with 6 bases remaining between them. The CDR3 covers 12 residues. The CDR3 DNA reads TGCGCCAGCAGCCAAGATCTCCGTGAAGCTTTCTTT. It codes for CASSQDLREAFF.

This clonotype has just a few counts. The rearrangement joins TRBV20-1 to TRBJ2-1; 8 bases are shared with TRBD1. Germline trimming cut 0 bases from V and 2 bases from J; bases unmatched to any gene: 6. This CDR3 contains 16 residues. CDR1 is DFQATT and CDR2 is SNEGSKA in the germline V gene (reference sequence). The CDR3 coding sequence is TGCAGTGCTAGAGATGAAGGACAGGGAGCCTACAATGAGCAGTTCTTC. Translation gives CSARDEGQGAYNEQFF.

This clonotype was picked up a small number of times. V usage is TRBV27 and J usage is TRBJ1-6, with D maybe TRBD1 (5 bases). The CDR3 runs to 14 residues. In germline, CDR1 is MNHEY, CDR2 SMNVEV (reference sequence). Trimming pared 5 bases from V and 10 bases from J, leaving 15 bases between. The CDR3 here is CASSGDDAGSPLHF. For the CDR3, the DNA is TGTGCCAGCAGTGGAGACGACGCAGGGTCACCCCTCCACTTT.

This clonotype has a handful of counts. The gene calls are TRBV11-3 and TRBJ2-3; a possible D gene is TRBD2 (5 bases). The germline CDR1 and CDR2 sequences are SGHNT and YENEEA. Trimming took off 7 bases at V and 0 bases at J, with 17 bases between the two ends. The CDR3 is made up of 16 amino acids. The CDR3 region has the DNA TGTGCCAGCAACCCCGGCGGACGGACTAGCACAGATACGCAGTATTTT. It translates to CASNPGGRTSTDTQYF.

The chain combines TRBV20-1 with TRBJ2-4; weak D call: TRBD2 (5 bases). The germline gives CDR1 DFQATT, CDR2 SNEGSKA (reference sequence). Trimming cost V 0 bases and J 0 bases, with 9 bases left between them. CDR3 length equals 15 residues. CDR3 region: CSARDDGIAKNIQYF. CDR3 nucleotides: TGCAGTGCTAGAGATGACGGGATAGCCAAAAACATTCAGTACTTC.

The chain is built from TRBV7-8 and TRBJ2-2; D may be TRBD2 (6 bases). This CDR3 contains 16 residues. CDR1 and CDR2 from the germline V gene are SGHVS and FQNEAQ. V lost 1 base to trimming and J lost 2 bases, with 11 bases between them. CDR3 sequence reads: CASSLGRRENTGELFF. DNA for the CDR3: TGTGCCAGCAGCTTAGGAAGGCGGGAAAACACCGGGGAGCTGTTTTTT.

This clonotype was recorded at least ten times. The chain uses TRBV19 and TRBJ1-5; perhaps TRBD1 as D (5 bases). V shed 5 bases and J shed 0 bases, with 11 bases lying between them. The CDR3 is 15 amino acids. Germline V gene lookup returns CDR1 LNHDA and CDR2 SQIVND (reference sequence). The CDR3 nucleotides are TGTGCCAGTAGTCCGGGACTGAATAGCAATCAGCCCCAGCATTTT. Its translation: CASSPGLNSNQPQHF.

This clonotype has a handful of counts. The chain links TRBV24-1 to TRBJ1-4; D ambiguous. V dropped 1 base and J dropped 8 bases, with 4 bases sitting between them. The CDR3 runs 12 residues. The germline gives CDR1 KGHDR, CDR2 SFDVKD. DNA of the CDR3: TGTGCCACCAGTGATTTTCGGGAAAAACTGTTTTTT. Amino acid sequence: CATSDFREKLFF.

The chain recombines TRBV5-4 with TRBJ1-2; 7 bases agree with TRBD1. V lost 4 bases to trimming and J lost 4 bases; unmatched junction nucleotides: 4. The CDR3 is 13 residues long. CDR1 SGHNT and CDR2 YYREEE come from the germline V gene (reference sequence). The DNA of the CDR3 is TGTGCCAGCAGCAGCCGGGACAGCTATGGCTACACCTTC. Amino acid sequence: CASSSRDSYGYTF.

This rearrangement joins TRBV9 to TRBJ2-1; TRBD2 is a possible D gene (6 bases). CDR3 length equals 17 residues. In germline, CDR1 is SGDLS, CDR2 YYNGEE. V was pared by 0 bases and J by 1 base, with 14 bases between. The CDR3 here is CASSVGGTLLSYNEQFF. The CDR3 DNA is TGTGCCAGCAGCGTAGGCGGGACCCTTCTATCCTACAATGAGCAGTTCTTC.

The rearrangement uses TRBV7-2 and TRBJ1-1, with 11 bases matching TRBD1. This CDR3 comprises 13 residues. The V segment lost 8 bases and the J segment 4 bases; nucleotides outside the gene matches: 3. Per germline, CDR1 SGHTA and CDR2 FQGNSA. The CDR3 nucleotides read TGTGCCAGCTTAGGGACAGGGGGCACTGAAGCTTTCTTT. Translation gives CASLGTGGTEAFF.

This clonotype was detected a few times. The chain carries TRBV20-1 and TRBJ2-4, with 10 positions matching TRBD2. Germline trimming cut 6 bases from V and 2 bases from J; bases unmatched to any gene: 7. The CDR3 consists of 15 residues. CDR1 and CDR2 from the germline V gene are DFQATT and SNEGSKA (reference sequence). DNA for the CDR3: TGCAGTGCCTTTCTAGCGGGAGATACCAAAAACATTCAGTACTTC. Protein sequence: CSAFLAGDTKNIQYF.

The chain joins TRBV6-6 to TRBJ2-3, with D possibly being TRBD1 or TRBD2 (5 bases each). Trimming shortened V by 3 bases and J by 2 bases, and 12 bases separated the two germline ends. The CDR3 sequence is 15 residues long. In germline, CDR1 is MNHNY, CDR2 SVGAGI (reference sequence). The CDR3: CASSYMRGSTDTQYF. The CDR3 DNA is TGTGCCAGCAGTTATATGAGGGGATCCACAGATACGCAGTATTTT.

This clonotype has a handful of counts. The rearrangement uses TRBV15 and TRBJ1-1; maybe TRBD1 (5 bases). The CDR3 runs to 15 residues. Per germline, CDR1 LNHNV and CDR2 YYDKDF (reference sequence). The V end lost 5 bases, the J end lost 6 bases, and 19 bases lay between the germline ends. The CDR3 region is CATSLGGIHRPEAFF. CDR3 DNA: TGTGCCACCAGCCTGGGGGGGATTCATCGTCCTGAAGCTTTCTTT.

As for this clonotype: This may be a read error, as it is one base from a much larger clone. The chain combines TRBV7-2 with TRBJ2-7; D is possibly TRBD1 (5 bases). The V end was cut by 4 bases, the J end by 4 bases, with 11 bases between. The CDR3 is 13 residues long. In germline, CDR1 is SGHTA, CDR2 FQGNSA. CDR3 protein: CASSSIQGYEQYF. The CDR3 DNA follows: TGTGCCAGCAGCTCGATTCAGGGTTACGAGCAGTACTTC.

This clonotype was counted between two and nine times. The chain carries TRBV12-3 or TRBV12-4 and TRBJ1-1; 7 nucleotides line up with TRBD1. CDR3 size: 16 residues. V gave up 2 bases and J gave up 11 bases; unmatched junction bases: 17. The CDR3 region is CASSLREGGAGGGAFF. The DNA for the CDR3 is TGTGCCAGCAGTTTAAGAGAAGGGGGGGCCGGAGGGGGCGCTTTCTTT.

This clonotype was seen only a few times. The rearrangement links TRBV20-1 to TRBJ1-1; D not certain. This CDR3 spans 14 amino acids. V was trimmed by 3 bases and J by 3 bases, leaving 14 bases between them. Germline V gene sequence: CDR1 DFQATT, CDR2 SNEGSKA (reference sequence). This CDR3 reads CSASRRRVDTEAFF. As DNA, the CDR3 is TGCAGTGCTAGCAGACGGAGGGTGGACACTGAAGCTTTCTTT.

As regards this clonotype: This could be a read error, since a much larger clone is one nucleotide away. The CDR3 protein is CASSLSTAYNEQFF. DNA of the CDR3: TGTGCCAGCAGTCTATCGACCGCCTACAATGAGCAGTTCTTC. The J gene is TRBJ2-1, the V gene TRBV12-3 or TRBV12-4, with D hard to call. This CDR3 comprises 14 residues. V lost 5 bases, J lost 2 bases, and 10 bases lay in between.

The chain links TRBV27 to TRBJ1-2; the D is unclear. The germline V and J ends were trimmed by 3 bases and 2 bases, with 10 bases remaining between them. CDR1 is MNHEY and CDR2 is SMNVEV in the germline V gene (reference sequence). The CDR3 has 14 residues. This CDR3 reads CASSFSGQNYGYTF. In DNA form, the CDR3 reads TGTGCCAGCAGTTTCTCGGGCCAGAACTATGGCTACACCTTC.

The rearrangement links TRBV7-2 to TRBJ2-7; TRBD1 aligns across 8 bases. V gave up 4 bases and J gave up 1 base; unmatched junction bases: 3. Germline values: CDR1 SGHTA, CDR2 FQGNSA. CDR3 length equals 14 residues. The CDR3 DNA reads TGTGCCAGCAGCTCCGGGACAGGATCCTACGAGCAGTACTTC. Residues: CASSSGTGSYEQYF.

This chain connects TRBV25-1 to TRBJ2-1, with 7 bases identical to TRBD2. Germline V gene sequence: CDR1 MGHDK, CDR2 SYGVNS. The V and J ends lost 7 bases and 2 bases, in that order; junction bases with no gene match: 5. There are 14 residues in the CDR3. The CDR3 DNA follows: TGTGCCAGCACCCCAGCGGGGCCCTACAATGAGCAGTTCTTC. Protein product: CASTPAGPYNEQFF.